This TCR beta chain was profiled in a study of T cells in Graves' hyperthyroidism and ophthalmopathy. About the study: Once the initial diagnosis was made, peripheral blood was obtained before any treatment. General study points: The model's output predicted ophthalmopathy at a median of approximately 6.5 months prior to onset. Separating ophthalmopathy from stable hyperthyroidism was achieved by a 13 V-J model.

Losses at the gene ends were 8 bases for V and 6 bases for J; bases not matched to a gene: 18. This CDR3 comprises 17 residues. The sample holds a few counts of this clonotype. Antigen: not known. Clinical symptoms, serum thyroxine and TRAb, thyroid ultrasound and orbital computed tomography together formed the diagnostic basis. Researchers amplified the TCR beta CDR3 regions from RNA transcripts. Primed by the HTBI set, a first-round RT-PCR was run on the TCR CDR3. In TCRdb, the multiplex PCR reads were re-called with MiXCR into one record per CDR3 protein. The sample yields under 650,000 distinct CDR3 sequences, about 17% seen once.

The TCR comes from a woman aged 25 to 39 with Graves' hyperthyroidism. Input material: blood. The chain recombines TRBV12-3 or TRBV12-4 with TRBJ1-5; 8 nucleotides match TRBD1. CDR3 in amino acids: CASRTDPGQESSQPQHF. The DNA of the CDR3 is TGTGCCAGCCGAACCGACCCGGGACAGGAGAGCTCTCAGCCCCAGCATTTT.